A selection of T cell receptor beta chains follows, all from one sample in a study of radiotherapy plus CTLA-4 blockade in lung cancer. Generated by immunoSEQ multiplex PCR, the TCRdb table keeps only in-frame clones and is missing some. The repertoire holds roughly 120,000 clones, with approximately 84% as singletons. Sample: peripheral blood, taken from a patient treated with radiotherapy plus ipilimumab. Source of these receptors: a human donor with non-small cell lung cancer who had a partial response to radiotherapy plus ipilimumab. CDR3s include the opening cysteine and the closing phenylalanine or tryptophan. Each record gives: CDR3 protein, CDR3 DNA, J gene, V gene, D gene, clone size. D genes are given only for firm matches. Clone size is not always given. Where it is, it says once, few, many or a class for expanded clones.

CASSLTGTGTIKNTEAFF	TGTGCCAGCAGCTTAACCGGGACAGGAACCATAAAAAACACTGAAGCTTTCTTT	TRBJ1-1	TRBV5-6	TRBD1	NA
CASSANSNQPQHF	TGTGCCAGCAGTGCTAATAGCAATCAGCCCCAGCATTTT	TRBJ1-5	TRBV6-1	NA	NA
CASSSELAGGSNEQFF	TGTGCCAGCAGCTCCGAACTAGCGGGAGGTAGCAATGAGCAGTTCTTC	TRBJ2-1	TRBV11-3	TRBD2	NA
CASRFEVIGTGELFF	TGTGCCAGCAGGTTTGAGGTCATTGGCACCGGGGAGCTGTTTTTT	TRBJ2-2	TRBV2	NA	NA
CAISGDTQSSYEQYF	TGTGCCATCAGTGGGGACACCCAGAGCTCCTACGAGCAGTACTTC	TRBJ2-7	TRBV10-3	NA	NA
CASSQRDSGWNEQFF	TGTGCCAGCTCACAACGGGACTCCGGATGGAATGAGCAGTTCTTC	TRBJ2-1	TRBV18	NA	NA
CASSLASPPYEQYF	TGTGCCAGCAGCTTAGCCTCCCCCCCTTACGAGCAGTACTTC	TRBJ2-7	TRBV7-9	NA	few
CASSYRWEADTEAFF	TGTGCCAGCAGTTATCGTTGGGAGGCGGACACTGAAGCTTTCTTT	TRBJ1-1	TRBV6-5	NA	NA
CSVDLQSNTGELFF	TGCAGCGTTGACCTCCAGTCTAACACCGGGGAGCTGTTTTTT	TRBJ2-2	TRBV29-1	NA	NA
CASSPLTGPNEKLFF	TGCGCCAGCAGCCCACTGACAGGTCCTAATGAAAAACTGTTTTTT	TRBJ1-4	TRBV5-1	NA	NA
CSVQRRGSTDTQYF	TGCAGCGTCCAGAGGCGGGGGAGCACAGATACGCAGTATTTT	TRBJ2-3	TRBV29-1	TRBD2	NA
CASSSLGKQETQYF	TGTGCTAGCAGCTCACTAGGGAAGCAAGAGACCCAGTACTTC	TRBJ2-5	TRBV7-7	NA	NA
CASSLDVRGELFF	TGTGCCAGCAGCTTAGATGTGCGCGGGGAGCTGTTTTTT	TRBJ2-2	TRBV11-3	NA	NA
CASNTPGQYAFF	TGTGCCAGCAACACCCCGGGACAGTATGCTTTCTTT	TRBJ1-1	TRBV28	TRBD1	NA
CASSLSGQGAGNTIYF	TGTGCCAGCAGCTTGTCCGGACAGGGAGCTGGAAACACCATATATTTT	TRBJ1-3	TRBV5-6	TRBD1	NA
CASSFPGQLSNQPQHF	TGTGCCAGCAGTTTCCCGGGACAGCTTAGCAATCAGCCCCAGCATTTT	TRBJ1-5	TRBV28	TRBD1	few
CASSALAGETYNEQFF	TGTGCCAGCAGCGCACTAGCGGGAGAAACCTACAATGAGCAGTTCTTC	TRBJ2-1	TRBV6-4	TRBD2	NA
CASSLAPERTGKYEKLFF	TGTGCCAGCAGCTTAGCTCCCGAAAGGACAGGGAAATATGAAAAACTGTTTTTT	TRBJ1-4	TRBV7-9	TRBD1	many
CSLGPAAGVSQETQYF	TGCAGCCTAGGCCCAGCAGCGGGGGTGAGCCAAGAGACCCAGTACTTC	TRBJ2-5	TRBV29-1	TRBD2	NA
CASSSLGGSSYNEQFF	TGTGCCAGCAGTTCCCTGGGCGGGAGCTCCTACAATGAGCAGTTCTTC	TRBJ2-1	TRBV6-6	TRBD2	NA
CASTFYGTGGPNEQFF	TGTGCCAGCACCTTCTATGGGACAGGGGGCCCCAATGAGCAGTTCTTC	TRBJ2-1	TRBV28	TRBD1	NA
CASSWGQGASETQYF	TGTGCCAGCAGCTGGGGACAGGGGGCGAGTGAGACCCAGTACTTC	TRBJ2-5	TRBV7-9	TRBD1	NA
CASSRTSRISNQPQHF	TGTGCCAGCAGCCGCACTTCGCGGATTAGCAATCAGCCCCAGCATTTT	TRBJ1-5	TRBV28	NA	NA
CASNPGGTGRTEAFF	TGTGCCAGCAACCCTGGAGGAACAGGGCGGACTGAAGCTTTCTTT	TRBJ1-1	TRBV28	NA	NA
CASSLGAHGKRGYTF	TGTGCCAGCAGTTTAGGGGCCCATGGTAAGAGAGGCTACACCTTC	TRBJ1-2	TRBV28	NA	NA
CASSLAGRTEAFF	TGTGCCAGCAGCTTAGCGGGGCGGACTGAAGCTTTCTTT	TRBJ1-1	TRBV7-9	NA	NA
CASSLERQRLNTEAFF	TGCGCCAGCAGCTTGGAGAGGCAGAGGTTGAACACTGAAGCTTTCTTT	TRBJ1-1	TRBV5-1	NA	NA
CAWDYGGGSQPQHF	TGTGCCTGGGACTACGGGGGGGGAAGTCAGCCCCAGCATTTT	TRBJ1-5	TRBV30	NA	NA
CASSSRTATNTGELFF	TGTGCCAGTAGTTCTCGGACTGCAACGAACACCGGGGAGCTGTTTTTT	TRBJ2-2	TRBV19	NA	NA
CASSLVPGGYEQFF	TGCGCCAGCAGCTTGGTTCCAGGGGGCTATGAGCAGTTCTTC	TRBJ2-1	TRBV5-1	TRBD1	NA
CASSYVGQGLNSPLHF	TGTGCCAGCAGTTACGTGGGGCAGGGACTTAATTCACCCCTCCACTTT	TRBJ1-6	TRBV6-5	NA	NA
CASRRQGWDYGYTF	TGTGCCAGCAGAAGACAGGGGTGGGACTATGGCTACACCTTC	TRBJ1-2	TRBV6-1	TRBD1	NA
CASSQTRTSGRANEQFF	TGTGCCAGCAGCCAAACCAGGACTAGCGGGAGGGCCAATGAGCAGTTCTTC	TRBJ2-1	TRBV4-2	TRBD2	NA
CASGGIGGLVGNTIYF	TGTGCCAGCGGCGGTATAGGGGGCTTGGTAGGAAACACCATATATTTT	TRBJ1-3	TRBV2	TRBD1	NA
CSVGRTSGTPGEQYF	TGCAGCGTGGGTCGGACTAGCGGGACGCCTGGCGAGCAGTACTTC	TRBJ2-7	TRBV29-1	TRBD2	once
CASSYQGLDEAFF	TGTGCCAGTAGTTATCAGGGTTTGGATGAAGCTTTCTTT	TRBJ1-1	TRBV19	NA	many
CASSLDPGAVSTDTQYF	TGTGCCAGCAGCTTGGATCCCGGAGCGGTTAGCACAGATACGCAGTATTTT	TRBJ2-3	TRBV5-8	NA	NA
CASTLLAGGSYEQYF	TGTGCCAGCACCCTCCTAGCGGGAGGGAGCTACGAGCAGTACTTC	TRBJ2-7	TRBV6-1	TRBD2	NA
CASSAATGGGNEQYF	TGCGCCAGCAGCGCCGCGACAGGGGGCGGAAACGAGCAGTACTTC	TRBJ2-7	TRBV5-1	TRBD1	NA
CAWSGHKNTEAFF	TGTGCCTGGAGTGGACACAAGAACACTGAAGCTTTCTTT	TRBJ1-1	TRBV30	NA	few
CASSHRPGQSYNEQFF	TGTGCCAGCAGCCACCGCCCGGGACAATCCTACAATGAGCAGTTCTTC	TRBJ2-1	TRBV7-2	NA	NA
CASSSGARQGPSQETQYF	TGTGCCAGCAGCTCCGGCGCCAGACAGGGACCCTCCCAAGAGACCCAGTACTTC	TRBJ2-5	TRBV7-6	TRBD1	few
CASSMEGRAGTDTQYF	TGCGCCAGCAGCATGGAGGGCAGGGCTGGCACAGATACGCAGTATTTT	TRBJ2-3	TRBV5-1	NA	once
CASRGQGLGYTF	TGTGCCAGCAGGGGACAGGGCCTCGGCTACACCTTC	TRBJ1-2	TRBV2	TRBD1	NA
CASSPQGSGNTIYF	TGTGCCAGCAGCCCACAGGGCTCTGGAAACACCATATATTTT	TRBJ1-3	TRBV5-4	NA	NA
CAISGTSGLTDTQYF	TGTGCCATCAGCGGGACTAGCGGGCTCACAGATACGCAGTATTTT	TRBJ2-3	TRBV10-3	TRBD2	NA
CASSKTGSTNEKLFF	TGTGCCAGCAGTAAAACAGGGTCAACTAATGAAAAACTGTTTTTT	TRBJ1-4	TRBV28	NA	NA
CASSSNLAGIYNEQFF	TGTGCCAGCAGCTCTAATCTAGCGGGAATCTACAATGAGCAGTTCTTC	TRBJ2-1	TRBV11-3	TRBD2	NA
CSVEGFSGSVRSHNEQFF	TGCAGCGTTGAAGGGTTTAGCGGGAGTGTTCGGTCCCACAATGAGCAGTTCTTC	TRBJ2-1	TRBV29-1	TRBD2	NA
CASSEYWREDTQYF	TGTGCCAGCAGTGAATATTGGAGGGAAGATACGCAGTATTTT	TRBJ2-3	TRBV25-1	NA	NA
CASSPGQAPTLGYGYTF	TGTGCCAGCTCACCAGGGCAGGCACCCACCCTTGGCTATGGCTACACCTTC	TRBJ1-2	TRBV18	NA	NA